This T cell receptor (beta chain) was sequenced during a study of cytomegalovirus exposure and HLA in healthy donors. V lost 5 bases and J lost 4; bases outside the gene matches: 17. Germline V gene sequence: CDR1 SEHNR, CDR2 FQNEAQ (reference sequence). The length of the CDR3 is 19 residues. A multiplex PCR was run with 60 Vbeta primers and 13 Jbeta primers. Sequencing used immunoSEQ multiplex PCR; TCRdb keeps in-frame clones, though not all of them. Its table lists under 70,000 clones. V usage is TRBV7-9 and J usage is TRBJ2-1; TRBD2 agrees at 10 bases. The specimen was PBMCs. The receptor comes from a female donor in good health and CMV-seropositive. Here the CDR3 reads CASSPPSGSGRASYNEQFF. For the CDR3, the DNA is TGTGCCAGCAGCCCTCCATCGGGAAGCGGGAGGGCTTCGTACAATGAGCAGTTCTTC.